The next 26 T cell receptor beta chains were all read from a single sample in a study of T cell responses to AZD1222 COVID-19 vaccine. TCRdb's copy holds only in-frame clones and misses some; the assay was immunoSEQ multiplex PCR. The sample lists fewer than 150,000 clones; 87% were seen once. The sample was peripheral blood, taken on day 0 of AZD1222 vaccination. The receptors here all came from an adult in good health.

The chain recombines TRBV4-1 with TRBJ2-7, with D hard to call. The V end lost 0 bases, the J end lost 1 base, and 10 bases lay between the germline ends. Looked up from germline, CDR1 is MGHRA and CDR2 is YSYEKL. The CDR3 sequence is 15 residues long. This CDR3 reads CASSQEPGGSYEQYF. As DNA, the CDR3 is TGCGCCAGCAGCCAAGAGCCCGGCGGTTCCTACGAGCAGTACTTC.

J is TRBJ2-7 and V is TRBV18; no clear D gene. The CDR3 runs to 14 residues. Germline V gene sequence: CDR1 KGHSH, CDR2 LQKENI. The germline V and J ends were trimmed by 0 bases and 1 base, with 7 bases remaining between them. Written as DNA, the CDR3 is TGTGCCAGCTCACCACCGTCGGAATCCTACGAGCAGTACTTC. This encodes CASSPPSESYEQYF. The full variable domain, rest sourced from reference TRBV18 and TRBJ2-7, is NAGVMQNPRHLVRRRGQEARLRCSPMKGHSHVYWYRQLPEEGLKFMVYLQKENIIDESGMPKERFSAEFPKEGPSILRIQQVVRGDSAAYFCASSPPSESYEQYFGPGTRLTVT.

For the CDR3, the DNA is TGTGCCTTCGGACAGGGATCGTCCAAAAACATTCAGTACTTC. Protein product: CAFGQGSSKNIQYF. The chain has TRBV30 and TRBJ2-4; 8 nucleotides line up with TRBD1. Germline values: CDR1 GTSNPN, CDR2 SVGIG (reference sequence). The CDR3 spans 14 residues. After removal of 7 bases from V and 2 bases from J, the junction contained 7 bases not matched to a gene. Combining the CDR3 with reference TRBV30 and TRBJ2-4 gives the whole variable domain SQTIHQWPATLVQPVGSPLSLECTVEGTSNPNLYWYRQAAGRGLQLLFYSVGIGQISSEVPQNLSASRPQDRQFILSSKKLLLSDSGFYLCAFGQGSSKNIQYFGAGTRLSVL.

The chain links TRBV5-8 to TRBJ1-2, with D uncertain. The ends were cut back, 5 bases at V and 8 bases at J, with 19 bases in the middle. This CDR3 region has 14 residues. The germline V gene encodes CDR1 SGHTS and CDR2 YDEGEE. The chain's CDR3 is CASRGARRTWGYTF. The CDR3, as DNA: TGTGCCAGCAGGGGAGCCCGCCGGACGTGGGGCTACACCTTC.

The chain carries TRBV12-5 and TRBJ2-4; 10 bases align to TRBD1. This CDR3 region has 17 residues. V lost 0 bases, J lost 3 bases, and 5 bases stayed unmatched. CDR1 and CDR2 from the germline V gene are LGHNT and FRNRAP. CDR3 coding DNA: TGTGCTAGTGGTTTGGTAAGACAGGGGGCCAACAAAAACATTCAGTACTTC. It encodes CASGLVRQGANKNIQYF.

The chain combines TRBV25-1 with TRBJ1-1, with D unresolved. Germline loops: CDR1 MGHDK, CDR2 SYGVNS. The CDR3 extends over 11 amino acids. V was clipped by 8 bases and J by 1 base, with 5 bases between them. The CDR3 spells CASFENTEAFF. CDR3 bases: TGTGCCAGCTTTGAGAACACTGAAGCTTTCTTT.

Details on this clone: Other nucleotide sequences in the sample specify the same CDR3. The CDR3 DNA sequence: TGTGCCAGCAGTTACAGCTACAGGTACGAGCAGTACTTC. Translation: CASSYSYRYEQYF. The rearrangement uses TRBV6-6 and TRBJ2-7; D possibly corresponds to TRBD1 (5 bases). Germline V gives CDR1 MNHNY, CDR2 SVGAGI (reference sequence). The CDR3 is 13 amino acids. Trimming pared 2 bases from V and 4 bases from J, leaving 9 bases between.

The V gene is TRBV4-2, the J gene TRBJ2-1, with a tentative D call TRBD2 (5 bases). V was trimmed by 1 base and J by 3 bases, leaving 10 bases between them. The germline CDR1 and CDR2 sequences are LGHNA and YNFKEQ. CDR3 size: 15 residues. CDR3 amino acids: CASSQGGSLYNEQFF. CDR3 coding DNA: TGTGCCAGCAGCCAAGGAGGGAGCCTCTACAATGAGCAGTTCTTC.

In its sample, this clone was seen a few times. This chain uses TRBV5-3 with TRBJ1-1; 9 bases match TRBD1. TRBV5-3 is an ORF for which the function is uncertain. This CDR3 is 12 amino acids long. With 3 bases clipped from V and 10 bases from J, the junction kept 4 bases outside the gene matches. The chain's CDR3 is CARSSIQGAAFF. The CDR3 nucleotides read TGTGCCAGAAGCTCGATACAGGGGGCAGCTTTCTTT.

The chain is built from TRBV4-1 and TRBJ1-1, with D maybe TRBD1 (5 bases). This CDR3 has 17 residues. Trimming took 1 base from V and 2 from J, leaving 17 bases between them. From germline, CDR1 is MGHRA and CDR2 YSYEKL. This CDR3 reads CASSQVGRGLKNTEAFF. CDR3 nucleotides: TGCGCCAGCAGCCAAGTCGGGCGGGGGTTGAAAAACACTGAAGCTTTCTTT.

This chain connects TRBV7-8 to TRBJ2-4; no definite D call. The CDR3 length is 17 residues. CDR1 and CDR2 (germline): SGHVS, FQNEAQ. Trimming took off 2 bases at V and 0 bases at J, with 14 bases between the two ends. CDR3 protein: CASSLSITGIAKNIQYF. The CDR3 coding sequence is TGTGCCAGCAGCTTAAGTATAACGGGCATAGCCAAAAACATTCAGTACTTC.

With respect to this clone: Other DNA sequences in the same sample also yield this CDR3. This rearrangement joins TRBV27 to TRBJ1-2, with D maybe TRBD1 (5 bases). The CDR3 is made up of 13 amino acids. Per the germline V gene, CDR1 is MNHEY and CDR2 is SMNVEV (reference sequence). The V gene lost 6 bases and the J gene lost 2 bases, with 10 bases spanning the gap. The CDR3 loop is CASSLTENYGYTF. CDR3 in DNA: TGTGCCAGCAGCCTGACAGAGAACTATGGCTACACCTTC.

V usage is TRBV7-9 and J usage is TRBJ2-1; D is ambiguous. V lost 5 bases to trimming and J lost 12 bases, with 17 bases between them. CDR1 and CDR2 (germline): SEHNR, FQNEAQ (reference sequence). The CDR3 is made up of 13 amino acids. This CDR3 is CASSPSEAVLQFF. In DNA, the CDR3 is TGTGCCAGCAGCCCTTCCGAGGCGGTATTGCAGTTCTTC.

The CDR3 DNA is TGTGCCAGCAGCTTAGCGCTTGGGGGGGAAGCTTTCTTT. Its translation: CASSLALGGEAFF. The V and J genes are TRBV7-2 and TRBJ1-1, with a possible D match to TRBD1 (5 bases). CDR1 and CDR2 from the germline V gene are SGHTA and FQGNSA. Trimming shortened V by 0 bases and J by 8 bases, and 10 bases separated the two germline ends. This CDR3 spans 13 amino acids.

The chain combines TRBV7-9 with TRBJ2-2; possibly TRBD2 for D (5 bases). This CDR3 has 15 residues. Germline CDR1 SEHNR, CDR2 FQNEAQ (reference sequence). V was clipped by 8 bases and J by 0 bases, with 13 bases between them. The CDR3 bases are TGTGCCAGCCGTGGAGGCATATCGAACACCGGGGAGCTGTTTTTT. Its translation is CASRGGISNTGELFF.

The chain links TRBV19 to TRBJ1-1; 9 positions match TRBD1. The CDR3 consists of 14 residues. CDR1 LNHDA and CDR2 SQIVND come from the germline V gene (reference sequence). The trim removed 9 bases at V and 6 bases at J, leaving 11 bases unmatched. CDR3 residues: CASRTGGRVAEAFF. CDR3 DNA sequence: TGTGCCAGCCGAACAGGGGGCCGGGTAGCTGAAGCTTTCTTT.

This chain's CDR3 is CATSPNPSRWERGANEQFF. The CDR3 region has the DNA TGTGCCACCAGTCCTAATCCCTCCAGGTGGGAGCGGGGGGCCAATGAGCAGTTCTTC. The genes are TRBV24-1 and TRBJ2-1; 9 bases match TRBD2. The V gene's germline CDR1 is KGHDR and CDR2 SFDVKD. This CDR3 is 19 amino acids long. Trimming at V came to 6 bases and at J to 6 bases, leaving 20 bases not matched to a gene.

J is TRBJ1-1 and V is TRBV19; the D gene is possibly TRBD1 (6 bases). The CDR3 is 13 amino acids. Germline loops: CDR1 LNHDA, CDR2 SQIVND (reference sequence). V was pared by 7 bases and J by 5 bases, with 14 bases between. CDR3 region: CASILGGGTEAFF. Written as DNA, the CDR3 is TGTGCCAGTATCTTAGGAGGGGGGACTGAAGCTTTCTTT.

The rearrangement links TRBV12-5 to TRBJ2-3; D unresolved. V dropped 3 bases and J dropped 5 bases, with 3 bases sitting between them. The CDR3 has 11 residues. The germline V gene encodes CDR1 LGHNT and CDR2 FRNRAP. The CDR3, as DNA: TGTGCTAGTGGTTTCTTAGATACGCAGTATTTT. Protein sequence: CASGFLDTQYF.

The chain links TRBV7-6 to TRBJ2-1; the D is unclear. The CDR3 runs to 17 residues. Germline V gives CDR1 SGHVS, CDR2 FNYEAQ. The V end was cut by 4 bases, the J end by 7 bases, with 23 bases between. The CDR3 sequence: CASSSPRARPGRNEQFF. The CDR3 DNA follows: TGTGCCAGCAGCTCCCCTAGAGCCAGGCCGGGTAGGAATGAGCAGTTCTTC.

Written as DNA, the CDR3 is TGTGCCACCAGCAGAGGAACCACTATCAACACCGGGGAGCTGTTTTTT. This gives the protein CATSRGTTINTGELFF. This chain links TRBV15 with TRBJ2-2; D unclear. The length of the CDR3 is 16 residues. V gave up 1 base and J gave up 2 bases, with 11 bases separating them. Germline-derived CDR1 and CDR2 are LNHNV and YYDKDF (reference sequence).

This clone was counted a single time. The CDR3 reads CASSRDGTERYNEQFF. In DNA, the CDR3 is TGTGCCAGCAGCCGCGACGGGACCGAACGGTACAATGAGCAGTTCTTC. The chain links TRBV4-2 to TRBJ2-1; either TRBD1 or TRBD2 may supply D (5 bases each). The germline gives CDR1 LGHNA, CDR2 YNFKEQ. V dropped 4 bases and J dropped 4 bases, with 17 bases sitting between them. This CDR3 has 16 amino acids.

This clone was observed a few times. The chain employs TRBV10-3 and TRBJ1-3, with a weak D call TRBD1 (5 bases). The CDR3 is 14 amino acids. Germline V gene data show CDR1 as ENHRY and CDR2 as SYGVKD. V shed 5 bases and J shed 0 bases, with 8 bases lying between them. CDR3 region: CAISYGGSGNTIYF. CDR3 DNA sequence: TGTGCCATCAGTTATGGGGGCTCTGGAAACACCATATATTTT.

The chain employs TRBV4-3 and TRBJ1-6; D uncertain. The CDR3 length is 15 residues. The germline CDR1 and CDR2 sequences are LGHNA and YSLEER. Trimming took 0 bases from V and 4 from J, leaving 7 bases between them. Here the CDR3 reads CASSQDRNYNSPLHF. In DNA, the CDR3 is TGCGCCAGCAGCCAAGACCGGAATTATAATTCACCCCTCCACTTT.

The chain recombines TRBV4-3 with TRBJ2-2; 11 bases match TRBD1. V was pared by 0 bases and J by 4 bases, with 10 bases of the junction left unmatched. Germline CDR1 LGHNA, CDR2 YSLEER. The CDR3 is 19 amino acids. The CDR3 loop is CASSQDRGTGGESTGELFF. CDR3 sequence (DNA): TGCGCCAGCAGCCAAGATCGGGGGACAGGGGGAGAAAGCACCGGGGAGCTGTTTTTT.

Note on this clone: The same CDR3 can be traced to other DNA sequences in this sample. The chain is built from TRBV11-2 and TRBJ1-3; D call uncertain. Per germline, CDR1 SGHAT and CDR2 FQNNGV. Trimming took 5 bases from V and 4 from J, leaving 9 bases between them. The CDR3 has 13 residues. The CDR3 nucleotides read TGTGCCAGCAGCCTCGAGCCCGGAAACACCATATATTTT. Protein sequence: CASSLEPGNTIYF.